The T cell receptor (beta chain) described here comes from a study of CD8+CD57+ T cells in acquired aplastic anemia. As for the study in general: Mean read depth for CD4+ cells from healthy donors was about 9.9 million.

The template for TCR beta VDJ and CDR3 sequence profiling was genomic DNA. TCRdb reprocessed the reads with MiXCR, giving one entry per CDR3 protein. Among around 400,000 distinct CDR3 sequences listed, about 70% were seen once. With regard to this clonotype: As yet, its antigen is unknown. One end of the junction varies from germline; a read error may be responsible.

Regarding the study as a whole: The study identified roughly 29 CD8+ CDR3 sequences shared by patients and controls. Between the patient and control groups, CD8+ Simpson's diversity did not differ significantly.

CDR3 length: 14 residues. Looked up from germline, CDR1 is SGHVS and CDR2 is FNYEAQ. The receptor comes from a human donor in good health, serving as a control. The sequencing input was sorted CD4+, CD8+, or CD8+CD57+ T cells (not recorded which) from PBMCs. V usage is TRBV7-6 and J usage is TRBJ2-3; no clear D. This CDR3 is CASSPCDETQSFGF. The CDR3 bases are TGTGCCAGCAGCCCCTGCGACGAGACCCAGTCCTTCGGGTTC.